The 7 T cell receptor beta chains presented below share a single source sample, sequenced in a study of blood T cell repertoires in COVID-19. Method: immunoSEQ multiplex PCR; TCRdb's copy keeps in-frame clones and lacks some. Among about 260,000 clones listed, 80% to 90% were seen once. Sequenced material: PBMCs or T cells enriched from blood (not recorded which). These receptors all stem from a man younger than 45 with acute COVID-19.

The rearrangement joins TRBV5-1 to TRBJ1-2; D is unclear. The CDR3 contains 14 residues. Germline values: CDR1 SGHRS, CDR2 YFSETQ. V was clipped by 0 bases and J by 1 base, with 7 bases between them. The chain's CDR3 is CASSLDGLNYGYTF. CDR3 sequence (DNA): TGCGCCAGCAGCTTGGATGGCCTTAACTATGGCTACACCTTC.

With regard to this clone: The junction and the germline gene differ at one end; a read error may be behind it. V and J are TRBV5-1 and TRBJ1-2; TRBD1 aligns across 11 bases. Germline V gene data show CDR1 as SGHRS and CDR2 as YFSETQ. This CDR3 has 14 residues. The CDR3 DNA reads TGTGCCACCTCCCGGGACAGGGGGATGGGAGGCTACACCTTC. Protein sequence: CATSRDRGMGGYTF. Full variable domain (outside the CDR3, taken from reference TRBV5-1 and TRBJ1-2): KAGVTQTPRYLIKTRGQQVTLSCSPISGHRSVSWYQQTPGQGLQFLFEYFSETQRNKGNFPGRFSGRQFSNSRSEMNVSTLELGDSALYLCATSRDRGMGGYTFGSGTRLTVV.

This rearrangement joins TRBV28 to TRBJ2-1, with 12 bases identical to TRBD1. With 4 bases clipped from V and 8 bases from J, the junction kept 9 bases outside the gene matches. This CDR3 is 16 amino acids long. Looked up from germline, CDR1 is MDHEN and CDR2 is SYDVKM. DNA for the CDR3: TGTGCCAGCAGTTCAAGCGGGACAGGGGGCTTCCATGAGCAGTTCTTC. Its translation is CASSSSGTGGFHEQFF.

The chain employs TRBV11-1 and TRBJ2-5; TRBD2 matches at 8 bases. The CDR3 loop spans 16 amino acids. Germline V gives CDR1 SGHAT, CDR2 FQDESV (reference sequence). Trimming took 3 bases from V and 4 from J; bases not matched to a gene: 10. DNA of the CDR3: TGTGCCAGCAGCTTTAGCCGGGGGGGACGGGCAGAGACCCAGTACTTC. This codes for CASSFSRGGRAETQYF.

Only one count was recorded for this clone. At one end the junction does not follow the germline gene, possibly because of a read error. The rearrangement uses TRBV5-1 and TRBJ2-1; maybe TRBD1 (5 bases). This CDR3 has 16 amino acids. In germline, CDR1 is SGHRS, CDR2 YFSETQ. CDR3 region: CASSLQGRRSYNEQFF. The CDR3 DNA reads TGTGCCAGCAGCTTGCAGGGCCGTAGGTCCTACAATGAGCAGTTCTTC.

The chain has TRBV5-1 and TRBJ1-2; 7 bases are shared with TRBD1. Per the germline V gene, CDR1 is SGHRS and CDR2 is YFSETQ. The CDR3 spans 15 residues. The V gene end was trimmed by 0 bases and the J gene end by 0 bases; junction bases not matched to a gene: 2. DNA for the CDR3: TGCGCCAGCAGCTTGGAGGGGACAGCTAACTATGGCTACACCTTC. The encoded protein is CASSLEGTANYGYTF.

J is TRBJ2-2 and V is TRBV7-9; 8 nucleotides agree with TRBD1. The CDR3 is made up of 16 amino acids. Germline CDR1 SEHNR, CDR2 FQNEAQ (reference sequence). V shed 5 bases and J 5 bases; nucleotides not matched to a gene: 10. The CDR3 is CASSPQRTGLTGELFF. The CDR3 DNA follows: TGTGCCAGCAGCCCGCAGAGGACAGGGTTAACCGGGGAGCTGTTTTTT.